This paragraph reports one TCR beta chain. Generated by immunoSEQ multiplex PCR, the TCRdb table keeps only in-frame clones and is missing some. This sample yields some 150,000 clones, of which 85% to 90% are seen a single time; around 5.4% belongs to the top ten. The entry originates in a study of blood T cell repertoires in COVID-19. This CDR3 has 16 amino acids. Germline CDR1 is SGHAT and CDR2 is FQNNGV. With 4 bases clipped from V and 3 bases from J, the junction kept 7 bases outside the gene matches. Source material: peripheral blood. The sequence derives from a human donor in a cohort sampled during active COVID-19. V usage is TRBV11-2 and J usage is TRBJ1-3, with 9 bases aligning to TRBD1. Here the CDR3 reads CASSSHRGRRGNTIYF. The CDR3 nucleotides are TGTGCCAGCAGCTCCCACAGGGGGCGGCGTGGAAACACCATATATTTT.